The 5 T cell receptor beta chains reported below all come from one sample, sequenced in a study of shared clonotypes between healthy human individuals. Method: immunoSEQ multiplex PCR; TCRdb's copy keeps in-frame clones and lacks some. The data hold 1.6 million or so clones, with around 98.5% observed a single time. The source material was naive CD4+ T cells sorted from blood. Subset defined: CD45RA+ positively selected. Receptors originate from a man aged 30 to 45 in good health.

The gene calls are TRBV28 and TRBJ2-7; no clear D gene. Germline CDR1 and CDR2: MDHEN and SYDVKM. The V end was cut by 6 bases, the J end by 7 bases, with 16 bases between. The CDR3 loop spans 13 amino acids. As DNA, the CDR3 is TGTGCCAGCAGCCGACGGGCTATTTGGGAGCAGTACTTC. As protein: CASSRRAIWEQYF. The full variable domain, with the rest looked up from reference TRBV28 and TRBJ2-7, is DVKVTQSSRYLVKRTGEKVFLECVQDMDHENMFWYRQDPGLGLRLIYFSYDVKMKEKGDIPEGYSVSREKKERFSLILESASTNQTSMYLCASSRRAIWEQYFGPGTRLTVT.

This clone has only one observation. V usage is TRBV4-2 and J usage is TRBJ2-5; 8 bases match TRBD2. The CDR3 is made up of 16 amino acids. V dropped 5 bases and J dropped 3; count of bases not matched to a gene: 11. Germline CDR1 reads LGHNA; CDR2 reads YNFKEQ. CDR3 bases: TGTGCCAGCAGCACCCAGACTAGCGCGGTTGAAGAGACCCAGTACTTC. This sequence encodes CASSTQTSAVEETQYF.

This sequence joins TRBV5-1 and TRBJ2-2, with D possibly called TRBD1 or TRBD2 (5 bases each). The germline V gene has CDR1 SGHRS and CDR2 YFSETQ. V was cut by 4 bases and J by 5 bases, with 15 bases left in between. The CDR3 contains 15 residues. CDR3 DNA: TGCGCCAGCAGCATAGGTCTGGGGACGACCGGGGAGCTGTTTTTT. It specifies CASSIGLGTTGELFF.

The chain carries TRBV10-3 and TRBJ2-6; D gene ambiguous. V lost 6 bases and J lost 0, with 9 bases in between. The germline V gene encodes CDR1 ENHRY and CDR2 SYGVKD. There are 15 residues in the CDR3. CDR3 nucleotide sequence: TGTGCCATCAGCCTACAGCTCTCTGGGGCCAACGTCCTGACTTTC. The encoded protein is CAISLQLSGANVLTF.

The rearrangement links TRBV7-2 to TRBJ2-1; no definite D call. V lost 0 bases and J 9 bases, leaving 9 bases between the germline ends. Germline loops: CDR1 SGHTA, CDR2 FQGNSA. The CDR3 runs to 13 residues. CDR3 bases: TGTGCCAGCAGCTTAGCGCCGGAGAGTGAGCAGTTCTTC. Its protein product is CASSLAPESEQFF.